This T cell receptor beta chain was captured by sequencing in a study of beta chain features in type 1 diabetes. General study results and limits: TCRB repertoires of naive, central memory and Treg cells appeared more similar among patients than among healthy donors. A pattern of fewer insertions and more deletions at VDJ junctions was seen in type 1 diabetes patients.

Trimming removed 4 bases from V and 2 bases from J; junction bases left unmatched: 6. This CDR3 is built from 17 residues. The germline CDR1 and CDR2 sequences are SGHTA and FQGNSA. As concerns this clone: What it binds is unknown.

Naive, central memory, regulatory and stem cell-like memory cells within the CD4+ compartment were sorted using CD45RO/CCR7/CD25/CD127/CD95/CD27. The entirety of the isolated RNA underwent reverse transcription, so expressed TCRB transcripts were sequenced. TCRdb's copy holds only in-frame clones and misses some; the assay was immunoSEQ multiplex PCR. The data contain around 340,000 clones, around a fifth of them singletons. This receptor was obtained from a woman younger than 35 in good health. Sequenced material: naive CD4+ T cells from blood. This rearrangement joins TRBV7-2 to TRBJ2-5; the match to TRBD2 covers 14 bases. The CDR3 loop is CASSSGTSGGPQETQYF. CDR3 in DNA: TGTGCCAGCAGCTCCGGGACTAGCGGGGGACCACAAGAGACCCAGTACTTC.